This T cell receptor (beta chain) emerged from a study of vaccination and CD4 T cells after COVID-19. Trimming took off 4 bases at V and 6 bases at J, with 9 bases between the two ends. Germline loops: CDR1 SGHRS, CDR2 YFSETQ. CDR3 length equals 12 residues. For this clonotype: The antigen remains unidentified.

Cultured CD4+ T cells had their DNA profiled by the Oncomine TCR Beta short-read assay. TCRdb independently ran MiXCR on the PCR reads; one entry per CDR3 protein. The sample comprises more than 10,000 distinct CDR3 sequences, about 40% of which are singletons, and 21% rests with the top ten. Stated treatment: roughly ten-day PBMC culture with coronavirus spike peptide pools or control peptides (ViraFEST assay). This sequence originates from a human donor who had recovered from COVID-19. Sequenced input: CD4+ T cells from blood, cultured in vitro. V and J are TRBV5-1 and TRBJ2-3; D remains ambiguous. Written as DNA, the CDR3 is TGCGCCAGCAGCATACCGGGTGATACGCAGTATTTT. It yields the protein CASSIPGDTQYF.